Listed below are T cell receptor beta chains from one sample, sequenced in a study of CD8 T cells in ankylosing spondylitis. Via MiXCR, TCRdb re-called the 5' RACE reads, giving one row per CDR3 protein. Counted here are approximately 540,000 distinct CDR3 sequences, about 12% occurring once; the ten biggest clones make up around 6.8%. The sequencing input was blood, either unsorted or a sorted T cell fraction (not recorded which). These receptors came from a male donor with ankylosing spondylitis. Each CDR3 is given with its conserved first and last residue. Fields, in order: clone size, D gene, J gene, V gene, CDR3 protein, CDR3 DNA. The D gene is left open where the match is weak. Clone size is stated in some rows and not others, as once, few, many or a class when expanded.

clone size: .
D gene: .
J gene: TRBJ2-2
V gene: TRBV4-2
CDR3 protein: CASSQDPGLDGTGELFF
CDR3 DNA: TGTGCCAGCAGCCAAGACCCGGGACTCGACGGGACCGGGGAGCTGTTTTTT

clone size: many
D gene: TRBD2
J gene: TRBJ2-5
V gene: TRBV12-3/TRBV12-4
CDR3 protein: CASSFSGHQETQYF
CDR3 DNA: TGTGCCAGCAGTTTTAGCGGGCACCAAGAGACCCAGTACTTC

clone size: many
D gene: .
J gene: TRBJ1-1
V gene: TRBV20-1
CDR3 protein: CSVGQRLNTEAFF
CDR3 DNA: TGCAGTGTTGGCCAAAGACTAAACACTGAAGCTTTCTTT

clone size: few
D gene: TRBD2
J gene: TRBJ2-2
V gene: TRBV11-2
CDR3 protein: CASSLSGTRITGELFF
CDR3 DNA: TGTGCCAGCAGCTTATCGGGGACTAGAATCACCGGGGAGCTGTTTTTT

clone size: many
D gene: .
J gene: TRBJ2-7
V gene: TRBV7-9
CDR3 protein: CASSSSREQYF
CDR3 DNA: TGTGCCAGCAGCTCCTCACGGGAGCAGTACTTC

clone size: few
D gene: .
J gene: TRBJ2-2
V gene: TRBV5-1
CDR3 protein: CASSLEGHLNTGELFF
CDR3 DNA: TGCGCCAGCAGCTTGGAGGGGCATTTGAACACCGGGGAGCTGTTTTTT

clone size: few
D gene: .
J gene: TRBJ2-3
V gene: TRBV12-3/TRBV12-4
CDR3 protein: CGSALTANADTQYF
CDR3 DNA: TGTGGGTCTGCCCTTACGGCTAACGCAGATACGCAGTATTTT

clone size: few
D gene: .
J gene: TRBJ2-5
V gene: TRBV7-2
CDR3 protein: CASSFSGTVETQYF
CDR3 DNA: TGTGCCAGCAGCTTTAGCGGTACGGTAGAGACCCAGTACTTC

clone size: few
D gene: TRBD2
J gene: TRBJ2-2
V gene: TRBV11-2
CDR3 protein: CASSLDSRSGTGSGELFF
CDR3 DNA: TGTGCCAGCAGCTTAGATTCGAGGAGCGGGACTGGGTCCGGGGAGCTGTTTTTT

clone size: .
D gene: .
J gene: TRBJ2-3
V gene: TRBV6-2/TRBV6-3
CDR3 protein: CASGLRGQRDTQYF
CDR3 DNA: TGTGCCAGCGGACTGAGGGGCCAGAGGGATACGCAGTATTTT

clone size: few
D gene: .
J gene: TRBJ2-3
V gene: TRBV3-1
CDR3 protein: CASSQDTKDTQYF
CDR3 DNA: TGTGCCAGCAGCCAAGATACGAAAGATACGCAGTATTTT

clone size: few
D gene: .
J gene: TRBJ1-5
V gene: TRBV10-3
CDR3 protein: CAIGDTLSGSNQPQHF
CDR3 DNA: TGTGCCATCGGGGACACCCTTTCTGGGAGCAATCAGCCCCAGCATTTT

clone size: few
D gene: .
J gene: TRBJ2-1
V gene: TRBV20-1
CDR3 protein: CSARDGSSSYNEQFF
CDR3 DNA: TGCAGTGCTAGAGATGGTAGCAGCTCCTACAATGAGCAGTTCTTC

clone size: many
D gene: .
J gene: TRBJ2-2
V gene: TRBV12-3/TRBV12-4
CDR3 protein: CASRGGGANTGELFF
CDR3 DNA: TGTGCCAGCAGGGGGGGAGGAGCGAACACCGGGGAGCTGTTTTTT

clone size: .
D gene: TRBD2
J gene: TRBJ2-5
V gene: TRBV19
CDR3 protein: CATNPGTSVWETQYF
CDR3 DNA: TGTGCCACCAACCCCGGGACTAGCGTATGGGAGACCCAGTACTTC

clone size: .
D gene: .
J gene: TRBJ2-7
V gene: TRBV5-6
CDR3 protein: CASTKVTGLYEQYF
CDR3 DNA: TGTGCCAGCACCAAGGTGACGGGACTCTACGAGCAGTACTTC

clone size: few
D gene: .
J gene: TRBJ2-1
V gene: TRBV20-1
CDR3 protein: CSARDRNSATYNEQFF
CDR3 DNA: TGCAGTGCTAGAGATCGGAATAGCGCGACCTACAATGAGCAGTTCTTC

clone size: few
D gene: TRBD2
J gene: TRBJ2-1
V gene: TRBV5-1
CDR3 protein: CASSLASGRGYNEQFF
CDR3 DNA: TGCGCCAGCAGCTTGGCTAGCGGGAGGGGGTACAATGAGCAGTTCTTC

clone size: few
D gene: .
J gene: TRBJ2-3
V gene: TRBV3-1
CDR3 protein: CASSQDPIPSTDTQYF
CDR3 DNA: TGTGCCAGCAGCCAAGATCCCATCCCTAGCACAGATACGCAGTATTTT

clone size: few
D gene: .
J gene: TRBJ1-2
V gene: TRBV5-1
CDR3 protein: CASSLGQNWDGYTF
CDR3 DNA: TGCGCCAGCAGCTTGGGACAGAACTGGGATGGCTACACCTTC

clone size: .
D gene: TRBD2
J gene: TRBJ2-1
V gene: TRBV24-1
CDR3 protein: CATSDSSGSSYNEQFF
CDR3 DNA: TGTGCCACCAGTGATTCCAGCGGGAGCTCCTACAATGAGCAGTTCTTC

clone size: .
D gene: TRBD2
J gene: TRBJ2-1
V gene: TRBV6-1
CDR3 protein: CASSRREGSHEQFF
CDR3 DNA: TGTGCCAGCAGTCGGCGGGAGGGCTCCCATGAGCAGTTCTTC

clone size: .
D gene: TRBD2
J gene: TRBJ2-5
V gene: TRBV20-1
CDR3 protein: CSAREPSGIETQYF
CDR3 DNA: TGCAGTGCTAGAGAACCTAGCGGGATAGAGACCCAGTACTTC

clone size: few
D gene: TRBD1
J gene: TRBJ1-5
V gene: TRBV20-1
CDR3 protein: CSAHRGPSNQPQHF
CDR3 DNA: TGCAGTGCGCACAGGGGGCCAAGCAATCAGCCCCAGCATTTT

clone size: many
D gene: TRBD1
J gene: TRBJ2-5
V gene: TRBV20-1
CDR3 protein: CSAEEGAGETQYF
CDR3 DNA: TGCAGTGCTGAAGAGGGGGCTGGGGAGACCCAGTACTTC

clone size: few
D gene: .
J gene: TRBJ1-1
V gene: TRBV18
CDR3 protein: CASSPRDIRTEAFF
CDR3 DNA: TGTGCCAGCTCACCAAGGGACATTAGGACTGAAGCTTTCTTT

clone size: .
D gene: .
J gene: TRBJ1-5
V gene: TRBV20-1
CDR3 protein: CSGGGEGLGNQPQHF
CDR3 DNA: TGCAGTGGGGGAGGGGAGGGGCTTGGCAATCAGCCCCAGCATTTT

clone size: few
D gene: TRBD1
J gene: TRBJ1-2
V gene: TRBV27
CDR3 protein: CASSPRQGGYGYTF
CDR3 DNA: TGTGCCAGCAGTCCCAGACAGGGAGGCTATGGCTACACCTTC

clone size: few
D gene: .
J gene: TRBJ2-1
V gene: TRBV3-1
CDR3 protein: CASSRGSTYNEQFF
CDR3 DNA: TGTGCCAGCAGCCGGGGATCGACCTACAATGAGCAGTTCTTC

clone size: .
D gene: .
J gene: TRBJ2-3
V gene: TRBV11-2
CDR3 protein: CASSLVSRADTQYF
CDR3 DNA: TGTGCCAGCAGCTTAGTGTCCAGAGCAGATACGCAGTATTTT

clone size: .
D gene: .
J gene: TRBJ2-1
V gene: TRBV29-1
CDR3 protein: CSVVRAGNEQFF
CDR3 DNA: TGCAGCGTTGTTCGGGCGGGGAATGAGCAGTTCTTC

clone size: few
D gene: .
J gene: TRBJ1-2
V gene: TRBV12-3/TRBV12-4
CDR3 protein: CASSLPLDSYGYTF
CDR3 DNA: TGTGCCAGCAGTTTACCCTTGGACTCGTATGGCTACACCTTC

clone size: .
D gene: .
J gene: TRBJ1-5
V gene: TRBV20-1
CDR3 protein: CSARIPGVRNQPQHF
CDR3 DNA: TGCAGTGCTAGAATTCCGGGAGTCAGAAATCAGCCCCAGCATTTT

clone size: few
D gene: .
J gene: TRBJ1-2
V gene: TRBV12-3/TRBV12-4
CDR3 protein: CASSFSVYGYTF
CDR3 DNA: TGTGCCAGCAGTTTTTCGGTCTATGGCTACACCTTC

clone size: few
D gene: .
J gene: TRBJ2-3
V gene: TRBV20-1
CDR3 protein: CSPRTSTDTQYF
CDR3 DNA: TGCAGTCCTCGGACTAGCACAGATACGCAGTATTTT

clone size: .
D gene: .
J gene: TRBJ1-5
V gene: TRBV7-2
CDR3 protein: CASSLSGSGNQPQHF
CDR3 DNA: TGTGCCAGCAGCTTATCCGGAAGTGGCAATCAGCCCCAGCATTTT

clone size: few
D gene: .
J gene: TRBJ1-5
V gene: TRBV27
CDR3 protein: CASSLRQPQHF
CDR3 DNA: TGTGCCAGCAGTTTGAGGCAGCCCCAGCATTTT

clone size: .
D gene: .
J gene: TRBJ1-2
V gene: TRBV25-1
CDR3 protein: CASSAPGGFHTF
CDR3 DNA: TGTGCCAGCAGTGCCCCAGGAGGGTTCCACACCTTC

clone size: .
D gene: .
J gene: TRBJ2-5
V gene: TRBV7-8
CDR3 protein: CASSLATNTQYF
CDR3 DNA: TGTGCCAGCAGCTTAGCTACAAACACCCAGTACTTC

clone size: few
D gene: TRBD1
J gene: TRBJ1-2
V gene: TRBV7-8
CDR3 protein: CASSLAGRQGNYGYTF
CDR3 DNA: TGTGCCAGCAGCTTAGCGGGCCGACAGGGTAACTATGGCTACACCTTC

clone size: few
D gene: .
J gene: TRBJ2-1
V gene: TRBV11-3
CDR3 protein: CASSSGWSSYNEQFF
CDR3 DNA: TGTGCCAGCAGCAGCGGTTGGAGCTCCTACAATGAGCAGTTCTTC

clone size: few
D gene: .
J gene: TRBJ1-1
V gene: TRBV6-5
CDR3 protein: CASSYRDTINTEAFF
CDR3 DNA: TGTGCCAGCAGTTACCGCGACACCATCAACACTGAAGCTTTCTTT

clone size: .
D gene: TRBD1
J gene: TRBJ1-4
V gene: TRBV27
CDR3 protein: CASRVTGGNEKLFF
CDR3 DNA: TGTGCCAGCAGGGTGACAGGGGGGAATGAAAAACTGTTTTTT

clone size: .
D gene: .
J gene: TRBJ2-5
V gene: TRBV5-1
CDR3 protein: CASTSYRTTQGETQYF
CDR3 DNA: TGCGCCAGCACCTCTTACCGGACTACCCAGGGGGAGACCCAGTACTTC

clone size: few
D gene: .
J gene: TRBJ1-5
V gene: TRBV5-6
CDR3 protein: CASCLRISNQPQHF
CDR3 DNA: TGTGCCAGCTGCTTGAGAATTAGCAATCAGCCCCAGCATTTT

clone size: .
D gene: TRBD2
J gene: TRBJ2-1
V gene: TRBV7-9
CDR3 protein: CASSSRGLAEYNEQFF
CDR3 DNA: TGTGCCAGCAGCTCCAGGGGACTAGCGGAGTACAATGAGCAGTTCTTC

clone size: few
D gene: .
J gene: TRBJ2-7
V gene: TRBV9
CDR3 protein: CASSVAPGTPSEQYF
CDR3 DNA: TGTGCCAGCAGCGTAGCCCCGGGAACCCCCTCCGAGCAGTACTTC

clone size: .
D gene: TRBD1
J gene: TRBJ2-3
V gene: TRBV7-9
CDR3 protein: CASSLAQGVADTQYF
CDR3 DNA: TGTGCCAGCAGCTTAGCGCAGGGGGTGGCAGATACGCAGTATTTT

clone size: .
D gene: TRBD1
J gene: TRBJ2-1
V gene: TRBV5-5
CDR3 protein: CASSFGTGNNEQFF
CDR3 DNA: TGTGCCAGCAGCTTTGGGACAGGGAACAATGAGCAGTTCTTC

clone size: .
D gene: TRBD1
J gene: TRBJ2-5
V gene: TRBV7-6
CDR3 protein: CASSLGPDRETQYF
CDR3 DNA: TGTGCCAGCAGCTTAGGTCCGGACAGGGAGACCCAGTACTTC

clone size: .
D gene: .
J gene: TRBJ1-2
V gene: TRBV12-3/TRBV12-4
CDR3 protein: CASSFLGRGGYTF
CDR3 DNA: TGTGCCAGCAGTTTTTTGGGACGGGGTGGCTACACCTTC

clone size: .
D gene: .
J gene: TRBJ1-2
V gene: TRBV10-3
CDR3 protein: CAISEGGGNGYTF
CDR3 DNA: TGTGCCATCAGTGAAGGAGGGGGGAATGGCTACACCTTC

clone size: few
D gene: .
J gene: TRBJ2-1
V gene: TRBV11-3
CDR3 protein: CASSTASVGNEQFF
CDR3 DNA: TGTGCCAGCAGCACGGCTAGCGTGGGCAATGAGCAGTTCTTC

clone size: few
D gene: .
J gene: TRBJ2-7
V gene: TRBV11-1
CDR3 protein: CASSEDRSYEQYF
CDR3 DNA: TGTGCCAGCAGCGAAGACAGATCCTACGAGCAGTACTTC